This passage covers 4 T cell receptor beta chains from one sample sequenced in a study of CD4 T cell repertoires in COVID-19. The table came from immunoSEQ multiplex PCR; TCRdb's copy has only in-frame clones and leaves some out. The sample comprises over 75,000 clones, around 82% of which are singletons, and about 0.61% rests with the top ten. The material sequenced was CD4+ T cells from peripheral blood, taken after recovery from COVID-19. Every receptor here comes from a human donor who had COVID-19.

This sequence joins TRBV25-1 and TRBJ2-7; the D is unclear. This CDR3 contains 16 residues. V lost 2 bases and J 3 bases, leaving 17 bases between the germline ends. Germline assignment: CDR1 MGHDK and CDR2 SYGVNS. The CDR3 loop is CASSEGFPDLHYEQYF. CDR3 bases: TGTGCCAGCAGTGAAGGTTTTCCGGACCTTCACTACGAGCAGTACTTC.

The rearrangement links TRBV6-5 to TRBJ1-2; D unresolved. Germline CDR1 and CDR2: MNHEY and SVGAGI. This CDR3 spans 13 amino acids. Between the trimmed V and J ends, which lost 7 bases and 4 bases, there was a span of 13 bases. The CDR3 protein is CASIGQVVYGYTF. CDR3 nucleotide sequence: TGTGCCAGCATCGGGCAGGTGGTCTATGGCTACACCTTC.

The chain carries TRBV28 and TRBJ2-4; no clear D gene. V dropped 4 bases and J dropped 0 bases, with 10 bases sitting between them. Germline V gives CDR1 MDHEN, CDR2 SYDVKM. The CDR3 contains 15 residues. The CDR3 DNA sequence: TGTGCCAGCAGTTCAGGCAGCGCAGCCAAAAACATTCAGTACTTC. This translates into CASSSGSAAKNIQYF.

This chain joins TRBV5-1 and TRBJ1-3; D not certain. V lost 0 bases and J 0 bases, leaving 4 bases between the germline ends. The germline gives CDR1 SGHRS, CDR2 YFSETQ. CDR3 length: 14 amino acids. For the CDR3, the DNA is TGCGCCAGCAGCTTGGCTCCCTCTGGAAACACCATATATTTT. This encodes CASSLAPSGNTIYF.